The present T cell receptor beta chain was sequenced within a study of shared clonotypes between healthy human individuals. Study results and caveats: Although depth was large, rarefaction showed that sequencing of the sorted subsets was incomplete.

The germline V gene has CDR1 WSHSY and CDR2 SAAADI. The CDR3 runs 14 residues. The ends lost 8 bases at V and 3 bases at J; junction bases unmatched: 6. Sorted-subset replicate PCR reactions contained 200 to 250 ng DNA, corresponding to approximately 30,000 T cell genomes. Sequencing used immunoSEQ multiplex PCR; TCRdb keeps in-frame clones, though not all of them. The sample consists of tens of thousands of clones, roughly three fifths of them appearing once. With respect to this clone: Antigen unknown.

The gene calls are TRBV10-2 and TRBJ2-7, with 11 positions matching TRBD2. The specimen sequenced was memory CD8+ T cells sorted from blood. Indicated subset: CD45RO+ cells pooled with CCR7-negative TemRA cells. The TCR sequence derives from a man aged 25-40 years in good health. The CDR3 bases are TGCGCCAGCTTCCCCGGGACTAGCGGCTACGAGCAGTACTTC. It translates to CASFPGTSGYEQYF.